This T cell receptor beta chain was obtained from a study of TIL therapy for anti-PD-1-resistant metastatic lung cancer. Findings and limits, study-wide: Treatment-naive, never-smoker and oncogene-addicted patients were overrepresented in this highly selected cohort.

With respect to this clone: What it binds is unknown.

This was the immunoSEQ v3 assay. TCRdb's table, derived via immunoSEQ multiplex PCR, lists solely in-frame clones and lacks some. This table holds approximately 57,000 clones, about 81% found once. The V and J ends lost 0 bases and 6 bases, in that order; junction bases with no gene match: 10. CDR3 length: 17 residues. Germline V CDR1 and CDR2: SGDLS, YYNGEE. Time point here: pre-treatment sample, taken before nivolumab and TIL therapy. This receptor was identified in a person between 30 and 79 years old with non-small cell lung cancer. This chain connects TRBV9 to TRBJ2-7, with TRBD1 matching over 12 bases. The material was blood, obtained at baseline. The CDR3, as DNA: TGTGCCAGCAGCGTAGCCCTGCCGGGACAGGGGGCCTCCGAGCAGTACTTC. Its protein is CASSVALPGQGASEQYF.